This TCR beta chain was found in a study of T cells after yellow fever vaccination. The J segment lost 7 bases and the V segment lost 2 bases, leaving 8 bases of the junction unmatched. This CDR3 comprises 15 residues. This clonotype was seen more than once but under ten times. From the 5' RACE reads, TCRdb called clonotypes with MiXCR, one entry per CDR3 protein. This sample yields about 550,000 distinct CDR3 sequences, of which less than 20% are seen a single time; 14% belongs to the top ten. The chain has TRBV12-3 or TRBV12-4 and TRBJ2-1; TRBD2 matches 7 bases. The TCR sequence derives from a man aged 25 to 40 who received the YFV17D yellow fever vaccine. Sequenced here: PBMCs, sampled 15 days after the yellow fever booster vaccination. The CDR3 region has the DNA TGTGCCAGCAGTTTATCTGTGGGAGGGCCGAATGAGCAGTTCTTC. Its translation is CASSLSVGGPNEQFF.